This T cell receptor beta chain was captured by sequencing in a study of blood T cell repertoires in COVID-19. Whole-study context: Samples representing acute and convalescent COVID-19 were sourced from the United States, Italy and Spain. In each case, the material was cDNA or gDNA derived from T cells, B-cell-depleted T cells, or PBMCs.

Germline CDR1 MNHNS, CDR2 SASEGT. This CDR3 is built from 16 residues. Trimming took 4 bases from V and 5 from J; bases not matched to a gene: 8. Original processing notes: Estimates of nucleated cell counts were drawn from the amplification of reference gene primers. Profiled with immunoSEQ multiplex PCR; TCRdb holds only in-frame clones, not every one. V and J calls plus clone size are reproduced from that table; the DNA served to infer D and trimming. The sample has about 62,000 clones, just over 85% seen once. This chain joins TRBV6-1 and TRBJ2-5, with 12 nucleotides matching TRBD1. Material for sequencing was peripheral blood. The sequence derives from an elderly woman with acute or convalescent COVID-19. The CDR3 bases are TGTGCCAGCAGTGCCCCGGGACAGGGGGCGCGTGAGACCCAGTACTTC. This translates into CASSAPGQGARETQYF.